This T cell receptor beta chain comes out of a study of blood T cell repertoires in COVID-19. Concerning this clone: The identical CDR3 is also encoded by other nucleotide sequences in the sample.

The CDR3 is 14 residues long. CDR1 SGHRS and CDR2 YFSETQ come from the germline V gene. The ends were cut back, 0 bases at V and 3 bases at J, with 10 bases in the middle. Method: immunoSEQ multiplex PCR; TCRdb's copy keeps in-frame clones and lacks some. The top ten clones hold 1.5% to 2% of a sample with over 300,000 clones, around 86% of them seen once. The material sequenced was peripheral blood. The chain has TRBV5-1 and TRBJ2-7, with D possibly being TRBD1 (6 bases). The source of this sequence is a woman between 50 and 59 years old with acute or convalescent COVID-19. CDR3 DNA: TGCGCCAGCAGCTTGGAAGGCAGGGGCTACGAGCAGTACTTC. Translated, it gives CASSLEGRGYEQYF.